Below, 20 T cell receptor beta chains from the same sample are listed, as sequenced in a study of vaccination and CD4 T cells after COVID-19. The Oncomine TCR Beta short-read assay was applied to DNA of cultured CD4+ T cells. TCRdb analysed the PCR reads with MiXCR anew, one entry per CDR3 protein. The sample yields around 9,200 distinct CDR3 sequences, about 61% seen once. Treatment specified: approximately nine-day PBMC culture with coronavirus spike peptide pools or control peptides (ViraFEST assay). Antigen specificity for these receptors is unknown. Sequenced input: CD4+ T cells from blood, cultured in vitro. These receptors were collected from a human donor who had recovered from COVID-19.

The rearrangement links TRBV7-2 to TRBJ1-2; 8 bases fit TRBD1. The CDR3 is 15 amino acids. Losses at the gene ends were 3 bases for V and 2 bases for J; bases not matched to a gene: 5. CDR1 and CDR2 (germline): SGHTA, FQGNSA. CDR3 bases: TGTGCCAGCAGCTTGACACGGACAGGGAACTATGGCTACACCTTC. It translates to CASSLTRTGNYGYTF.

The chain uses TRBV29-1 and TRBJ1-1, with D hard to call. V lost 4 bases, J lost 4 bases, and 10 bases lay in between. There are 12 residues in the CDR3. Germline V gene data show CDR1 as SQVTM and CDR2 as ANQGSEA. CDR3 sequence: CSVGWVGTEAFF. The CDR3 DNA sequence: TGCAGCGTTGGTTGGGTTGGCACTGAAGCTTTCTTT. The full variable domain, its missing parts supplied by reference TRBV29-1 and TRBJ1-1, is SAVISQKPSRDICQRGTSLTIQCQVDSQVTMMFWYRQQPGQSLTLIATANQGSEATYESGFVIDKFPISRPNLTFSTLTVSNMSPEDSSIYLCSVGWVGTEAFFGQGTRLTVV.

The V call is TRBV7-2, the J call TRBJ1-2; D is undetermined. The V end lost 1 base, the J end lost 4 bases, and 10 bases lay between the germline ends. The CDR3 spans 14 residues. Per the germline V gene, CDR1 is SGHTA and CDR2 is FQGNSA. CDR3 loop: CASSLEGRAYGYTF. CDR3 coding DNA: TGTGCCAGCAGCTTAGAAGGCAGAGCCTATGGCTACACCTTC.

The genes are TRBV20-1 and TRBJ2-3; TRBD2 aligns across 8 bases. Germline trimming cut 1 base from V and 5 bases from J; bases unmatched to any gene: 5. The germline gives CDR1 DFQATT, CDR2 SNEGSKA (reference sequence). This CDR3 contains 14 residues. Here the CDR3 DNA reads TGCAGTGCTAGAGCCGGGGGGGATGGAGATACGCAGTATTTT. It yields the protein CSARAGGDGDTQYF.

This sequence joins TRBV24-1 and TRBJ1-5; perhaps TRBD1 as D (6 bases). V lost 5 bases and J 2 bases, leaving 6 bases between the germline ends. The CDR3 spans 13 residues. In germline, CDR1 is KGHDR, CDR2 SFDVKD. CDR3 DNA sequence: TGTGCCACCAGTGGGACAGGCAATCAGCCCCAGCATTTT. Amino acids: CATSGTGNQPQHF.

The V gene is TRBV20-1, the J gene TRBJ2-1, with 10 nucleotides matching TRBD2. Trimming cost V 3 bases and J 6 bases; bases outside gene matches: 11. Looked up from germline, CDR1 is DFQATT and CDR2 is SNEGSKA (reference sequence). The CDR3 sequence is 16 residues long. The CDR3 nucleotides read TGCAGTGCTAGGGCCCGACTAGCGGGTCTGGGCAATGAGCAGTTCTTC. Amino acids: CSARARLAGLGNEQFF.

This chain uses TRBV7-2 with TRBJ2-1; D is possibly TRBD2 (6 bases). Trimming pared 5 bases from V and 5 bases from J, leaving 13 bases between. The CDR3 sequence is 14 residues long. The germline gives CDR1 SGHTA, CDR2 FQGNSA. As DNA, the CDR3 is TGTGCCAGCAGCCCCCGCTGGGGGGACAATGAGCAGTTCTTC. It translates to CASSPRWGDNEQFF. Looking up the rest from reference TRBV7-2 and TRBJ2-1 gives the full variable domain: GAGVSQSPSNKVTEKGKDVELRCDPISGHTALYWYRQSLGQGLEFLIYFQGNSAPDKSGLPSDRFSAERTGGSVSTLTIQRTQQEDSAVYLCASSPRWGDNEQFFGPGTRLTVL.

This clonotype was counted once. The chain uses TRBV7-6 and TRBJ2-1; 11 bases agree with TRBD2. The CDR3 length is 15 residues. Trimming at V came to 5 bases and at J to 6 bases, leaving 6 bases not matched to a gene. CDR1 SGHVS and CDR2 FNYEAQ come from the germline V gene. CDR3 nucleotides: TGTGCCAGCAGCCAACTAGCGGGAGTGGGCAATGAGCAGTTCTTC. It translates to CASSQLAGVGNEQFF.

The V gene is TRBV7-9, the J gene TRBJ1-1; D perhaps matches TRBD1 (5 bases). The CDR3 extends over 14 amino acids. V shed 4 bases and J shed 5 bases, with 14 bases lying between them. CDR1 SEHNR and CDR2 FQNEAQ come from the germline V gene (reference sequence). DNA for the CDR3: TGTGCCAGCAGCTCCATCGGGGAGGGGACTGAAGCTTTCTTT. Amino acid sequence: CASSSIGEGTEAFF.

V is TRBV20-1 and J is TRBJ2-5; 11 positions match TRBD2. After removal of 5 bases from V and 5 bases from J, the junction contained 7 bases not matched to a gene. The CDR3 extends over 14 amino acids. The germline CDR1 and CDR2 sequences are DFQATT and SNEGSKA (reference sequence). The CDR3 spells CSASPSGRLETQYF. DNA for the CDR3: TGCAGTGCTTCACCTAGCGGGAGGCTGGAGACCCAGTACTTC.

The chain links TRBV20-1 to TRBJ2-3, with TRBD1 matching 9 bases. Germline CDR1 is DFQATT and CDR2 is SNEGSKA (reference sequence). V shed 5 bases, J shed 3 bases, and the junction held 6 bases outside the gene matches. CDR3 length equals 14 residues. CDR3 DNA sequence: TGCAGTGCTTCTACCGGGACAGGGACAGATACGCAGTATTTT. Translating it yields CSASTGTGTDTQYF.

The chain carries TRBV15 and TRBJ1-2; no clear D. The V end was cut by 5 bases, the J end by 4 bases, with 11 bases between. Germline V gene lookup returns CDR1 LNHNV and CDR2 YYDKDF (reference sequence). This CDR3 spans 13 amino acids. The CDR3 sequence: CATSPRAGYGYTF. The DNA of the CDR3 is TGTGCCACCAGCCCCCGGGCGGGCTATGGCTACACCTTC.

This clonotype has a handful of counts. J is TRBJ1-1 and V is TRBV7-2, with D unclear. CDR1 is SGHTA, CDR2 FQGNSA, per germline. The CDR3 sequence is 11 residues long. V gave up 2 bases and J gave up 6 bases, with 4 bases separating them. CDR3 coding DNA: TGTGCCAGCAGCTTATTGGCTGAAGCTTTCTTT. This sequence encodes CASSLLAEAFF.

The V gene is TRBV10-3, the J gene TRBJ2-7, with 7 bases matching TRBD2. The V gene's germline CDR1 is ENHRY and CDR2 SYGVKD. The CDR3 has 14 residues. J was trimmed by 1 base and V by 5 bases; bases with no gene match: 5. This CDR3 is CAISQAGTSYEQYF. CDR3 nucleotide sequence: TGTGCCATCAGTCAAGCGGGAACGTCCTACGAGCAGTACTTC.

V gene TRBV28 combines with J gene TRBJ2-7; no reliable D call. The ends were cut back, 8 bases at V and 5 bases at J, with 19 bases in the middle. The CDR3 contains 14 residues. Germline V lookup: CDR1 MDHEN, CDR2 SYDVKM. The DNA of the CDR3 is TGTGCCAGCCTTTCGTCGTTACAGACCCACGAGCAGTACTTC. Its protein is CASLSSLQTHEQYF.

The chain uses TRBV7-3 and TRBJ2-5, with TRBD1 matching 7 bases. This CDR3 has 15 amino acids. The ends lost 1 base at V and 5 bases at J; junction bases unmatched: 7. CDR1 SGHTA and CDR2 FQGTGA come from the germline V gene. CDR3 sequence (DNA): TGTGCCAGCAGCTTAATAGGGGGCGGCGGGGAGACCCAGTACTTC. Amino acid sequence: CASSLIGGGGETQYF.

The CDR3 spells CASSARGGGYGYTF. For the CDR3, the DNA is TGTGCCAGCAGTGCCCGGGGGGGCGGGTATGGCTACACCTTC. This chain uses TRBV28 with TRBJ1-2, with TRBD1 as a possible D gene (6 bases). CDR1 is MDHEN, CDR2 SYDVKM, per germline. The CDR3 runs 14 residues. Trimming shortened V by 5 bases and J by 5 bases, and 15 bases separated the two germline ends.

The chain carries TRBV20-1 and TRBJ2-7, with 8 nucleotides matching TRBD2. CDR3 length: 15 residues. Germline trimming cut 2 bases from V and 0 bases from J; bases unmatched to any gene: 6. Germline CDR1 DFQATT, CDR2 SNEGSKA (reference sequence). Here the CDR3 DNA reads TGCAGTGCTAGAAAACTAGCGGCTAGCTCCTACGAGCAGTACTTC. Its protein product is CSARKLAASSYEQYF.

This sequence joins TRBV28 and TRBJ1-2, with 8 bases identical to TRBD1. The CDR3 is 14 amino acids. Trimming took 4 bases from V and 8 from J; bases not matched to a gene: 9. Per germline, CDR1 MDHEN and CDR2 SYDVKM. This CDR3 reads CASSYTGGLGGYTF. The CDR3 DNA reads as TGTGCCAGCAGTTACACAGGGGGGCTAGGGGGCTACACCTTC.

This clonotype was counted only a few times. The V and J genes are TRBV20-1 and TRBJ2-5, with a tentative D call TRBD2 (6 bases). The CDR3 contains 14 residues. V lost 6 bases to trimming and J lost 5 bases, with 19 bases between them. CDR1 is DFQATT, CDR2 SNEGSKA, per germline (reference sequence). Here the CDR3 DNA reads TGCAGTGCCGAGGGACTCGAGCGGCCGGAGACCCAGTACTTC. Translating it yields CSAEGLERPETQYF.